This record covers a single T cell receptor (beta chain). The CDR3 is 14 residues long. The germline gives CDR1 SGHRS, CDR2 YFSETQ. V lost 0 bases to trimming and J lost 3 bases, with 10 bases between them. These data come from a study of technical replicates of blood from several donors. Sequencing used immunoSEQ multiplex PCR; TCRdb keeps in-frame clones, though not all of them. The repertoire holds around 71,000 clones, with 92% as singletons. Sequencing input: T cells isolated from PBMCs. J is TRBJ2-7 and V is TRBV5-1; D not certain. The clonotype was recovered from a human donor in good health. The CDR3 sequence is CASSLESFYYEQYF. The CDR3 bases are TGCGCCAGCAGCTTGGAAAGCTTTTACTACGAGCAGTACTTC.